The present T cell receptor (beta chain) was sequenced within a study of beta chain features in type 1 diabetes (dated by TCRdb to the late 2010s). For the study in its entirety: No differences in mean age, gender distribution, total cell number or subset yield were found between patients and healthy donors. Regulatory and stem cell-like memory subsets were isolated from only 8 patients and roughly eight healthy donors, whereas naive and central memory subsets came from all 28 donors. The study compared the TCRB repertoires of sorted circulating CD4+ T cell subsets in recently diagnosed type 1 diabetes patients with those in matched healthy donors. A total of approximately 110,000,000 sorted cells were examined across all samples, and a strong correlation was observed between cell number per subset and RNA yield.

General conclusions and limits of the study: PCR might favor shorter templates, but patient and control samples were amplified and corrected together, so any skew would affect both groups equally. Fewer insertions and more nucleotide deletions at VDJ recombination sites were observed in patients with type 1 diabetes, implying thymic rearrangement abnormalities. Because small numbers of individuals were included in the HLA sub-analyses, any influence of HLA type on TCRB rearrangement was left unresolved. Type 1 diabetes patients showed a moderate but significant shortening of TCRB CDR3 length in all four CD4+ subsets. Naive, central memory and regulatory TCRB repertoires appeared more similar among patients than among healthy donors. Because cDNA was sequenced instead of genomic DNA, activated cells with high expression could be over-represented, although the groups did not differ in activation or CD3 levels.

Spanning cysteine to phenylalanine, the CDR3 consists of 15 amino acids. The read is trimmed to its CDR3 DNA, 45 bases read in frame from base 1. Ends trimmed: V by 8 bases, J by 1 base; bases unmatched to a gene: 7. Looking up the germline V gene (reference sequence) yields CDR1 LNHDA and CDR2 SQIVND. The entire amount of isolated RNA was reverse transcribed using the High Capacity cDNA Reverse Transcription Kit, so the sequenced TCRB transcripts were expressed ones. Deep immunoSEQ sequencing was applied to naive, central memory and regulatory T cell samples, giving an average of approximately 4 million total reads per sample. After sorted cells were lysed in RLT buffer, RNA was extracted with DNase-treated RNeasy Micro or Mini kits, with the choice depending on cell number. To prevent cross-contamination, every cell subset was processed on its own, while patient and healthy donor samples were processed together. TCRB sequences were amplified from cDNA with the immunoSEQ multiplex PCR, producing 87-bp fragments spanning the CDR3 region. The amplicons were sequenced using the Illumina HiSeq platform. The study's own analysis went as follows. PCR bias was computationally corrected using synthetic template baselines, reads within Hamming distance 2 were collapsed, and singletons that could not be merged were discarded. Reads were aligned against IMGT to assign V, D and J genes, CDR3 length and insertions or deletions at six rearrangement sites. Clonotype counts were normalized to sorted cell number within each subset before computing true diversity and Gini coefficients with the tcR R package. The overlap coefficient, calculated on TCRB nucleotide sequences, was used to measure repertoire sharing. Drawn from immuneACCESS, this table holds only the in-frame rearrangements with V and J called that TCRdb kept. Clones are partly lost; checked studies trace under half to an unresolved V gene and leave the rest unexplained. That table is the source of V, J and clone size, and D and trimming were worked out from the DNA. The sample contains about 140,000 clones, roughly 10% of them found a single time. Nearly 0.65% of the sample is held by the ten biggest clonotypes.

Turning to this clone: No antigen is known for it. Base-call qualities are not available, and no considerably larger clone is one nucleotide away.

Each donor gave one peripheral blood draw, roughly 120 mL on average, collected into heparinised tubes. A BD FACSAria II was used to sort naive, central memory, regulatory and stem cell-like memory CD4+ T cells with a panel that included CD45RO, CCR7, CD25, CD127, CD95 and CD27. Every sorted population had a purity above 98%. Right away, PBMCs were isolated by Lymphoprep density gradient centrifugation and were stained directly, with no culture step. Samples were stained and sorted in pairs, with one healthy donor and one patient per experiment, so that batch effects were minimized. Recombination connected TRBV19 to TRBJ2-2, with 7 bases in between that match TRBD1. This clonotype was obtained from a woman aged 35 to 49 in good health. Sequenced sample: central memory CD4+ T cells from blood. The nucleotide sequence reads as follows: TGTGCCAGTCTCGTGGGGACAGTGAACACCGGGGAGCTGTTTTTT. Its protein product is CASLVGTVNTGELFF.